This T cell receptor (beta chain) was identified in a study of blood T cell repertoires in COVID-19. Whole-study context: Nucleic acid was either cDNA or gDNA, and it came from T cells, B-cell-depleted T cells, or PBMCs.

Original analysis: Scientists estimated how many nucleated cells there were by amplifying reference gene primers. Assay: immunoSEQ multiplex PCR; the TCRdb copy retains only in-frame clones and omits some. That table supplies the V and J calls and clone size; D and trimming were determined from the DNA. The sample includes roughly 130,000 clones, over 80% of them seen just once. CDR1 is LGHNA and CDR2 is YSLEER in the germline V gene. The CDR3 covers 13 residues. V lost 6 bases and J 6 bases, leaving 15 bases between the germline ends. This TCR was sampled from a young man with COVID-19, enrolled during active disease. The chain combines TRBV4-3 with TRBJ2-7; D is possibly TRBD1 (6 bases). Specimen: peripheral blood. This CDR3 is CASSPAGEGEQYF. The CDR3 DNA follows: TGCGCCAGCAGTCCGGCAGGGGAAGGCGAGCAGTACTTC.